Given below is one T cell receptor (beta chain) in context. Its specific antigen is unknown. No per-base quality is available; no much larger clone lies one base away. The data were obtained in a study of tumor-infiltrating lymphocytes in localized non-small cell lung cancer (dated by TCRdb to the early 2020s). Background on the whole study: Several histologies were represented in the cohort, which also included both smokers and never-smokers as well as patients whose samples were collected after neoadjuvant chemotherapy. Each patient provided resected tumor tissue plus uninvolved lung tissue from the same patient, with the uninvolved lung tissue described as non-adjacent to the tumor. The same patients underwent several integrated assays, with TCR sequencing performed together with flow cytometry, multiplex immunofluorescence, RNA-seq, exome sequencing and proteomics. In total, the ICON cohort consisted of over a hundred surgical patients with localized non-small cell lung cancer who had their tumors resected. A total of some 55 patients were part of the paired comparison of immunoSEQ T-cell fraction between tumor and uninvolved lung.

The T-cell fraction in tumor and uninvolved lung tissue was provided by TCR sequencing with the immunoSEQ assay. Per the original workflow: In the survival analysis, patients were divided into a high T-cell fraction group (upper tertile) and a low T-cell fraction group (lower two tertiles), and the two groups were compared using a log-rank test. A signed-rank test was used to test paired tumor versus uninvolved lung differences in T-cell fraction. Entries here come from immuneACCESS through TCRdb and include only in-frame sequences with V and J called. Some clones fail to appear in such tables; in the studies checked, an unresolved V gene covers under half of the shortfall, and the cause of the remainder is unknown. From that table come the V and J calls and clone size; the DNA was used to work out D and trimming. The sample table shows 16,000 or so clones, and around 73% are seen once. The top ten clones comprise 3.5% to 5% of the sample.

Patient enrollment in ICON started in the first half of 2016, and the final patient was enrolled in late 2018. Fresh tumor and matched uninvolved tissue for in-depth immune analyses, including TCR sequencing, were collected from a subcohort of some 69 patients. TCR sequencing was performed on DNA isolated from bulk tissue, without cell sorting. Findings and caveats that apply to the study as a whole: No difference in TCR-derived T-cell fraction was observed between the flow cytometry-defined immunotypes IM1 (good prognosis) and IM2 (poor prognosis). TCRbeta sequencing supported higher T cell infiltration in tumors than in uninvolved lung tissue, consistent with immunofluorescence CD3 counts. No association of tumor T-cell fraction from TCR sequencing with recurrence-free survival was found (p = 0.61). Assay coverage varied across patients depending on available tissue quantity, so only a subset of the cohort had TCR sequencing. Because different pieces of the same tissue were used for different assays, technical variation could not be separated from intratumor heterogeneity.

The CDR3, from cysteine to phenylalanine, totals 13 residues. CDR3 DNA only is kept here, 39 bases in frame from base 1. The germline V gene (reference sequence) supplies CDR1 MNHEY and CDR2 SMNVEV. A distance of 13 bases separates the germline ends of V and J, which lose 8 bases and 2 bases respectively. The chain employs TRBV27 and TRBJ2-7; no confident D gene assignment can be made. What was sequenced was lung tumor tissue. This TCR derives from a human donor with non-small cell lung cancer. CDR3 protein: CASGSLMTYEQYF. DNA sequence: TGTGCCAGCGGCTCCTTAATGACCTACGAGCAGTACTTC.